This T cell receptor (beta chain) was recorded in a study of blood T cell repertoires in COVID-19. For the study at large: Acute-phase and convalescent COVID-19 samples originated in the United States, Italy and Spain. PBMCs, B-cell-depleted T cells, or T cells were the source of the cDNA or gDNA that made up the material.

Original processing methods: Amplification of reference gene primers was used by the study to estimate nucleated cell counts. The assay was immunoSEQ multiplex PCR, and TCRdb's table has in-frame clones only and misses some. V and J calls and clone size are given by that table; D and trimming were obtained from the DNA. This table holds 80,000 to 100,000 clones, roughly 80% found once. This CDR3 region has 15 residues. V was pared by 3 bases and J by 9 bases, with 18 bases between. Germline loops: CDR1 SGHTA, CDR2 FQGNSA. The receptor was isolated from a man in his forties or fifties who had recovered from COVID-19. The chain couples TRBV7-2 to TRBJ2-1, with a possible D match to TRBD1 (6 bases). Sequenced input: peripheral blood. CDR3 in DNA: TGTGCCAGCAGCTTCCTCGGGACAAACTCAGGTGAGCAGTTCTTC. Its protein product is CASSFLGTNSGEQFF. The complete variable domain, with remaining parts taken from reference TRBV7-2 and TRBJ2-1, reads GAGVSQSPSNKVTEKGKDVELRCDPISGHTALYWYRQSLGQGLEFLIYFQGNSAPDKSGLPSDRFSAERTGGSVSTLTIQRTQQEDSAVYLCASSFLGTNSGEQFFGPGTRLTVL.